This TCR beta chain was obtained from a study of memory CD4+ T cells and cytomegalovirus serostatus. On the study more broadly: Of the healthy Belgian adults, 9 were CMV seropositive and 20 to 30 seronegative.

Here immunoSEQ multiplex PCR was the method, and the copy in TCRdb shows in-frame clones only, minus some. Of about 46,000 clones listed, 60% to 80% were seen once; the top ten hold 0.61%. The CDR3 covers 16 residues. In germline, CDR1 is SGHAT, CDR2 FQNNGV. V was trimmed by 5 bases and J by 0 bases, leaving 16 bases between them. The sort gate was single viable CD3+CD4+CD8-CD45RO+ cells for memory CD4+ T cells. The chain carries TRBV11-2 and TRBJ2-5, with D possibly called TRBD1 or TRBD2 (6 bases each). The receptor comes from an adult in good health and CMV-seronegative. What was sequenced was memory CD4+ T cells from blood. The CDR3 DNA sequence: TGTGCCAGCAGCCACACCCCGGGGGCAAACCAAGAGACCCAGTACTTC. Its protein product is CASSHTPGANQETQYF.